Listed below are T cell receptor beta chains from one sample, sequenced in a study of OX40 agonist ivuxolimab in advanced cancers. Repertoires were generated with immunoSEQ multiplex PCR, while TCRdb's copy carries only in-frame clones and drops some. The repertoire holds 30,000 to 45,000 clones, about 80% seen once, with roughly 1.8% in the top ten. The sequencing here drew on CD4+ or CD8+ T cells sorted from blood, taken in a trial of the OX40 agonist ivuxolimab. Receptors were obtained from an adult with an advanced solid tumor such as melanoma, head and neck, liver or kidney cancer. The CDR3 runs from the conserved cysteine through the conserved F or W. D genes are given only for firm matches. Clone sizes are given selectively: once, few, many, or a class where the clone is expanded.

d_call | clone_size | j_call | v_call | cdr3_nt | cdr3_aa
- | - | TRBJ2-7 | TRBV15 | TGTGCCACCAGCAGAGTGGCGGGGAGCTCCTACGAGCAGTACTTC | CATSRVAGSSYEQYF
- | once | TRBJ2-5 | TRBV7-2 | TGTGCCAGCAGCTTATCCGCCGGGGCCGAAGAGACCCAGTACTTC | CASSLSAGAEETQYF
- | - | TRBJ2-6 | TRBV29-1 | TGCAGCGTTGGGGGGCTGGCTGGGGCCAACGTCCTGACTTTC | CSVGGLAGANVLTF
- | - | TRBJ2-2 | TRBV5-1 | TGCGCCAGCAGCTTGCCACGGAGCTCCACCGGGGAGCTGTTTTTT | CASSLPRSSTGELFF
- | - | TRBJ1-5 | TRBV5-6 | TGTGCCAGCAGCTTGGTTAATCAGCCCCAGCATTTT | CASSLVNQPQHF
- | - | TRBJ1-4 | TRBV19 | TGTGCCAGTAGTATACGGGGGCAGGGTGAAAAACTGTTTTTT | CASSIRGQGEKLFF
- | - | TRBJ1-1 | TRBV7-8 | TGTGCCAGCAGCTTAGCGGAGGGGAGGACTGAAGCTTTCTTT | CASSLAEGRTEAFF
- | - | TRBJ1-1 | TRBV5-4 | TGTGCCAGCAGCCCAAGAGGACAGAAGGGCACTGAAGCTTTCTTT | CASSPRGQKGTEAFF
- | - | TRBJ1-5 | TRBV7-8 | TGTGCCAGCAGCTTCCGGGAGGGCAATCAGCCCCAGCATTTT | CASSFREGNQPQHF
TRBD1 | - | TRBJ1-6 | TRBV19 | TGTGCCAGTAGTGCGGACAGGGATTCACCCCTCCACTTT | CASSADRDSPLHF
- | - | TRBJ1-2 | TRBV2 | TGTGCCAGCAGACCGGACAGCCTAGAGTACTATGGCTACACCTTC | CASRPDSLEYYGYTF
- | - | TRBJ1-2 | TRBV30 | TGTGCCTGGAGTCGTCAGGGTCTCAACTATGGCTACACCTTC | CAWSRQGLNYGYTF
- | - | TRBJ1-1 | TRBV5-1 | TGCGCCAGCAGCGGAGGGGGTCTACTGAACACTGAAGCTTTCTTT | CASSGGGLLNTEAFF
TRBD2 | - | TRBJ2-5 | TRBV2 | TGTGCCAGCAGGGCTCTAGCGGGGGGCCAGAAGACCCAGTACTTC | CASRALAGGQKTQYF
TRBD2 | - | TRBJ2-3 | TRBV6-4 | TGTGCCAGCAGTGAAGCGCTTACTAGCGGGGGGGCAGCAGATACGCAGTATTTT | CASSEALTSGGAADTQYF
- | - | TRBJ1-1 | TRBV7-8 | TGTGCCAGCAGCCAGTTTAACACTGAAGCTTTCTTT | CASSQFNTEAFF
TRBD1 | - | TRBJ2-5 | TRBV14 | TGTGCCAGCAGGGGGACAGCCTTCCAAGAGACCCAGTACTTC | CASRGTAFQETQYF
TRBD1 | - | TRBJ2-1 | TRBV5-1 | TGCGCCAGCAGACCCGGGACAGGGATAAATGAGCAGTTCTTC | CASRPGTGINEQFF
- | once | TRBJ2-7 | TRBV27 | TGTGCCAGCAGTTTGATGGGGGGACAGTTCTACTACGAGCAGTACTTC | CASSLMGGQFYYEQYF
- | few | TRBJ1-2 | TRBV5-1 | TGCGCCAGCAGCTTGGTTCAGGAGGGGGGCAGGAGTGGCTACACCTTC | CASSLVQEGGRSGYTF
- | - | TRBJ1-1 | TRBV6-5 | TGTGCCAGCAGTTACTCCCTCCACACTGAAGCTTTCTTT | CASSYSLHTEAFF
TRBD1 | - | TRBJ2-5 | TRBV7-8 | TGTGCCAGCAGACTGACAGGGGGCTTTGAGACCCAGTACTTC | CASRLTGGFETQYF
- | few | TRBJ1-1 | TRBV5-1 | TGCGCCAGCAGCTTGACCGGCGACCCGAACACTGAAGCTTTCTTT | CASSLTGDPNTEAFF
- | - | TRBJ1-2 | TRBV4-1 | TGCGCCAGCAGCCAAGAGGTAGTCAGGGACGGCTACACCTTC | CASSQEVVRDGYTF
- | once | TRBJ2-7 | TRBV15 | TGTGCCACCAGCAGGGGAGGGGGGGGCCCTGTCTACGAGCAGTACTTC | CATSRGGGGPVYEQYF
- | - | TRBJ2-5 | TRBV7-9 | TGTGCCAGCAGCTTAGGATCCAAAGAGACCCAGTACTTC | CASSLGSKETQYF
TRBD2 | - | TRBJ2-1 | TRBV11-2 | TGTGCCAGCAGCCTCCAGCTAGCGGGGGGACTTCCCAATGAGCAGTTCTTC | CASSLQLAGGLPNEQFF
- | - | TRBJ1-2 | TRBV25-1 | TGTGCCAGCAGTGGGGCTTTCGGCTATGGCTACACCTTC | CASSGAFGYGYTF
TRBD1 | - | TRBJ1-6 | TRBV5-1 | TGCGCCAGCAGCCCTGCGGGACAGCATAATTCACCCCTCCACTTT | CASSPAGQHNSPLHF
TRBD2 | - | TRBJ2-5 | TRBV7-9 | TGTGCCAGCAGCGCCCCCGGGACTAGCATACGAGAGACCCAGTACTTC | CASSAPGTSIRETQYF
TRBD2 | - | TRBJ2-5 | TRBV5-1 | TGCGCCAGCAGCCCGGGACTAGCGATAAGGGAGACCCAGTACTTC | CASSPGLAIRETQYF
- | - | TRBJ2-3 | TRBV9 | TGTGCCAGCAGCGTAGGGGTCACTTCCTCCACAGATACGCAGTATTTT | CASSVGVTSSTDTQYF
- | - | TRBJ2-3 | TRBV5-1 | TGCGCCAGCAGCTTAGGCAGACAACCAGATACGCAGTATTTT | CASSLGRQPDTQYF
- | once | TRBJ1-5 | TRBV28 | TGTGCCAGCAGTTTAGGGGGAACCCCAGGGCCCCAGCATTTT | CASSLGGTPGPQHF
- | - | TRBJ1-5 | TRBV30 | TGTGCCTGGAGTGTAAGCGGAGGTCAGCCCCAGCATTTT | CAWSVSGGQPQHF
- | - | TRBJ2-1 | TRBV9 | TGTGCCAGCAGCGTAGGAACCAACTCCTACAATGAGCAGTTCTTC | CASSVGTNSYNEQFF
TRBD1 | - | TRBJ1-6 | TRBV5-1 | TGCGCCAGCAGCTTGAGGGGGCAGGATTCACCCCTCCACTTT | CASSLRGQDSPLHF
- | - | TRBJ2-2 | TRBV18 | TGTGCCAGCTCACCTTCATCAGGGGTGGACACCGGGGAGCTGTTTTTT | CASSPSSGVDTGELFF
- | few | TRBJ2-7 | TRBV11-2 | TGTGCCAGCAGCTTAGATGCGGGGTTTAGCTCCTACGAGCAGTACTTC | CASSLDAGFSSYEQYF
- | medium-sized | TRBJ1-4 | TRBV5-5 | TGTGCCAGCAGCTTGAGTCTAGCGGCGGGGGCGGAAAAACTGTTTTTT | CASSLSLAAGAEKLFF
TRBD2 | - | TRBJ2-5 | TRBV5-6 | TGTGCCAGCAACCGACTAGCGGGGGTACAAGAGACCCAGTACTTC | CASNRLAGVQETQYF
- | - | TRBJ1-5 | TRBV6-1 | TGTGCCAGCCGACAGATCAATAGCAATCAGCCCCAGCATTTT | CASRQINSNQPQHF
- | - | TRBJ1-1 | TRBV7-9 | TGTGCCAGCAGCCTTTGGGGGGAGAACACTGAAGCTTTCTTT | CASSLWGENTEAFF
TRBD1 | - | TRBJ1-1 | TRBV7-2 | TGTGCCAGCAGCTTCGCAGGGGGTAGCACTGAAGCTTTCTTT | CASSFAGGSTEAFF
TRBD1 | - | TRBJ2-2 | TRBV7-9 | TGTGCCAGCAGGTACGGGACAGGGCAACCGAACACCGGGGAGCTGTTTTTT | CASRYGTGQPNTGELFF
TRBD1 | - | TRBJ1-3 | TRBV2 | TGTGCCAGCAGGAGGGGACAGGTCTCCGGAAACACCATATATTTT | CASRRGQVSGNTIYF